Sequencing of this T cell receptor beta chain was carried out in a study of early T cells in non-severe SARS-CoV-2 infection. Across the whole study: The study sequenced bulk RNA from unsorted whole blood, with chains unpaired. Study findings and constraints: The study's VDJdb matching favored anti-spike CD8 responses and missed private and CD4 specificities.

As to this clonotype: Its target is not known.

Molecules of cDNA were individually given unique molecular identifiers that were attached to them. TCRdb reanalysed the 5' RACE reads using MiXCR and keeps one entry per CDR3 protein. The data hold fewer than 75,000 distinct CDR3 sequences, with roughly a fifth observed a single time. This TCR was recovered from an adult who was a healthcare worker with PCR-confirmed SARS-CoV-2 infection or an uninfected control (not recorded which). Sequencing used whole blood, obtained at baseline.

CDR3 DNA sequence: TGTGCCAGTAGTATCTTGCGGGCCAACACTGAAGCTTTCTTT. Amino acids: CASSILRANTEAFF. The chain combines TRBV19 with TRBJ1-1; no firm D call. Trimming pared 3 bases from V and 2 bases from J, leaving 10 bases between. The CDR3 length is 14 residues. Germline assignment: CDR1 LNHDA and CDR2 SQIVND (reference sequence). The complete variable domain, with remaining parts taken from reference TRBV19 and TRBJ1-1, reads DGGITQSPKYLFRKEGQNVTLSCEQNLNHDAMYWYRQDPGQGLRLIYYSQIVNDFQKGDIAEGYSVSREKKESFPLTVTSAQKNPTAFYLCASSILRANTEAFFGQGTRLTVV.